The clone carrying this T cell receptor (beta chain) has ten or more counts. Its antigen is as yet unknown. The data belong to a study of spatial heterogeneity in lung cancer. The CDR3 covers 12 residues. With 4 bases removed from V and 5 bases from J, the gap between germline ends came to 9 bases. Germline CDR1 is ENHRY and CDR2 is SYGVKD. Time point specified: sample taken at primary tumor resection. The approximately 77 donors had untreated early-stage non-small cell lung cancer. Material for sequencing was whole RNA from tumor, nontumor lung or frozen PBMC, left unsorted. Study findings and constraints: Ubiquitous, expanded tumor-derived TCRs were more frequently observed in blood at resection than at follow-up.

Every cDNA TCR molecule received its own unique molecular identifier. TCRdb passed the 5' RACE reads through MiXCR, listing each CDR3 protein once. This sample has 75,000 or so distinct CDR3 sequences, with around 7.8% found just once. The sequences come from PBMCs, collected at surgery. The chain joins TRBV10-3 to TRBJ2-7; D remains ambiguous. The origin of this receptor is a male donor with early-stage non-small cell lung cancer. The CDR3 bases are TGTGCCATCAGTGCCCTCGAAGACGAGCAGTACTTC. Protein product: CAISALEDEQYF.